The sequence of this TCR beta chain was determined in a study of cytomegalovirus exposure and HLA in healthy donors. Broader study findings: Investigators reported around 150 TCR beta chains as tied to cytomegalovirus. Specificity for CMV antigens was confirmed in vitro for a few of the CMV-associated chains.

This clone appeared a few times. Its antigen is not identified. PCR primers comprised 60 Vbeta and 13 Jbeta primers. Original handling: Around 10 million shared chains were among 65 million to 85 million unique TCR beta chains counted in a later analysis. The table came from immunoSEQ multiplex PCR; TCRdb's copy has only in-frame clones and leaves some out. V, J and clone size reflect that table, while D and trimming were determined from the DNA. The profile shows around 41,000 clones, roughly half of them singletons. Material for sequencing was PBMCs. The clonotype comes from a man aged 55 to 70 in good health and CMV-seronegative.

CDR3: CAWSVRLGSGNQPQHF. The CDR3 region has the DNA TGTGCCTGGAGTGTACGTCTTGGCAGTGGCAATCAGCCCCAGCATTTT. The gene calls are TRBV30 and TRBJ1-5, with D hard to call. Germline V gives CDR1 GTSNPN, CDR2 SVGIG (reference sequence). The CDR3 extends over 16 amino acids. The germline V and J ends were trimmed by 0 bases and 2 bases, with 14 bases remaining between them.